Listed below are T cell receptor beta chains from one sample, sequenced in a study of cytomegalovirus exposure and HLA in healthy donors. Using immunoSEQ multiplex PCR, the repertoire was profiled, and TCRdb retains in-frame clones only, with some absent. The profile shows approximately 170,000 clones, 85% of them singletons. Specimen: PBMCs. These receptors were obtained from a man between 18 and 35 years old in good health and CMV-seropositive. CDR3s include the opening cysteine and the closing phenylalanine or tryptophan. D genes are given only for firm matches. Clone size is stated in some rows and not others, as once, few, many or a class when expanded.

cdr3_length j_call v_call clone_size d_call cdr3_aa cdr3_nt
14 TRBJ1-4 TRBV2 - TRBD1 CASGTGPTNEKLFF TGTGCCAGCGGGACAGGGCCAACTAATGAAAAACTGTTTTTT
16 TRBJ1-1 TRBV18 - - CASSPTRHSGGTEAFF TGTGCCAGCTCACCAACCCGGCATTCCGGGGGGACTGAAGCTTTCTTT
14 TRBJ1-5 TRBV27 - - CASSLPGLNQPQHF TGTGCCAGCAGTTTACCAGGGTTGAATCAGCCCCAGCATTTT
14 TRBJ2-3 TRBV27 - - CASSLQTATDTQYF TGTGCCAGCAGTCTCCAGACAGCCACAGATACGCAGTATTTT
13 TRBJ2-2 TRBV2 few - CASSAESSGELFF TGTGCCAGCAGTGCGGAGTCGAGCGGGGAGCTGTTTTTT
15 TRBJ1-2 TRBV19 - - CASSITGSRNYGYTF TGTGCCAGTAGTATAACAGGGTCCAGGAACTATGGCTACACCTTC
15 TRBJ2-2 TRBV2 - TRBD1 CASSLQGALTGELFF TGTGCCAGCAGTTTACAGGGGGCGCTCACCGGGGAGCTGTTTTTT
12 TRBJ1-1 TRBV28 - - CASNIEGGRAFF TGTGCCAGCAATATAGAGGGGGGGAGGGCTTTCTTT
13 TRBJ1-1 TRBV4-1 - - CASSQEGGTEAFF TGCGCCAGCAGCCAAGAAGGCGGGACTGAAGCTTTCTTT
17 TRBJ2-1 TRBV6-1 - TRBD1 CASSGRTGTGGYNEQFF TGTGCCAGCAGTGGCCGTACCGGGACAGGGGGTTACAATGAGCAGTTCTTC
14 TRBJ2-3 TRBV30 - - CAWGSGGSTDTQYF TGTGCCTGGGGCAGTGGGGGCTCAACAGATACGCAGTATTTT
16 TRBJ1-2 TRBV27 - - CASSPSIQTAHYGYTF TGTGCCAGCAGTCCCTCAATCCAGACAGCTCACTATGGCTACACCTTC
15 TRBJ1-1 TRBV7-8 once - CASSLRGRMDTEAFF TGTGCCAGCAGCTTAAGGGGGAGAATGGACACTGAAGCTTTCTTT
14 TRBJ2-3 TRBV2 - TRBD1 CASNGQGAGYPQYF TGTGCCAGCAATGGACAGGGGGCTGGTTACCCGCAGTATTTT
14 TRBJ1-1 TRBV30 - - CAWSVGRLNTEAFF TGTGCCTGGAGTGTAGGCAGGCTGAACACTGAAGCTTTCTTT
14 TRBJ2-1 TRBV5-4 - TRBD1 CASSSGQASNEQFF TGTGCCAGCAGCTCAGGACAGGCCTCCAATGAGCAGTTCTTC
13 TRBJ2-1 TRBV2 - - CASSDRREAEQFF TGTGCCAGCAGTGATAGGAGGGAGGCTGAGCAGTTCTTC
15 TRBJ2-7 TRBV11-2 - TRBD2 CASSLASGRSYEQYF TGTGCCAGCAGCTTAGCTAGCGGGCGCTCCTACGAGCAGTACTTC
15 TRBJ2-5 TRBV7-9 - TRBD1 CASSLVGQGQETQYF TGTGCCAGCAGCTTAGTGGGACAGGGACAAGAGACCCAGTACTTC
13 TRBJ1-2 TRBV19 - TRBD1 CASQTGAYPGYTF TGTGCCAGTCAGACAGGGGCCTACCCTGGCTACACCTTC
15 TRBJ2-1 TRBV7-9 - TRBD2 CASSLGSGGAGEQFF TGTGCCAGCAGCTTAGGAAGCGGGGGGGCGGGTGAGCAGTTCTTC
15 TRBJ1-6 TRBV5-1 - - CASARPAILSSPLHF TGCGCCAGCGCCCGCCCCGCCATTCTAAGTTCACCCCTCCACTTT
16 TRBJ2-1 TRBV28 - TRBD2 CASSLRLAGSYNEQFF TGTGCCAGCAGTTTACGACTAGCGGGCTCCTACAATGAGCAGTTCTTC
14 TRBJ2-1 TRBV13 - TRBD2 CASVLSGVSNEQFF TGTGCCAGCGTACTTAGCGGGGTGAGCAATGAGCAGTTCTTC
16 TRBJ2-3 TRBV5-6 - TRBD2 CASSSSIAGATDTQYF TGTGCCAGCAGCTCTTCGATAGCGGGGGCCACAGATACGCAGTATTTT
19 TRBJ2-1 TRBV7-9 - - CASSLDRGRALSSYNEQFF TGTGCCAGCAGCTTAGATCGGGGTAGAGCATTGAGCTCCTACAATGAGCAGTTCTTC
15 TRBJ1-5 TRBV28 - TRBD1 CASSPTGTGNQPQHF TGTGCCAGCAGTCCGACCGGGACAGGGAATCAGCCCCAGCATTTT
20 TRBJ2-1 TRBV7-3 - TRBD2 CASSASLVGPTSGSTNEQFF TGTGCCAGCAGCGCCTCTTTGGTTGGCCCAACTAGCGGGAGTACTAATGAGCAGTTCTTC
16 TRBJ1-4 TRBV7-9 - - CASSLVGAGSNEKLFF TGTGCCAGCAGCTTAGTGGGCGCAGGTTCTAATGAAAAACTGTTTTTT
12 TRBJ1-2 TRBV23-1 - - CASSQTGEGYTF TGCGCCAGCAGTCAAACTGGGGAGGGCTACACCTTC
14 TRBJ2-3 TRBV27 - TRBD1 CASRNNRGKDTQYF TGTGCCAGCAGGAATAACAGGGGAAAAGATACGCAGTATTTT
14 TRBJ2-7 TRBV4-1 - - CASSQTTGSYEQYF TGCGCCAGCAGCCAGACCACAGGGAGTTACGAGCAGTACTTC
21 TRBJ1-3 TRBV4-1 - - CASSQERAGTTPSLSGNTIYF TGCGCCAGCAGCCAAGAGAGGGCCGGGACAACTCCTTCACTCTCTGGAAACACCATATATTTT
15 TRBJ1-2 TRBV6-5 - - CASSYSPGQVYGYTF TGTGCCAGCAGTTACTCGCCAGGGCAGGTCTATGGCTACACCTTC
11 TRBJ1-1 TRBV29-1 once - CSVQETTEAFF TGCAGCGTACAGGAAACCACTGAAGCTTTCTTT
15 TRBJ1-1 TRBV5-1 - - CASSLRGRVNTEAFF TGCGCCAGCAGCTTGAGGGGCAGGGTGAACACTGAAGCTTTCTTT
14 TRBJ2-7 TRBV27 - - CASSLGRNTYEQYF TGTGCCAGCAGTTTAGGCAGGAACACCTACGAGCAGTACTTC
12 TRBJ2-5 TRBV13 - - CASSRGQETQYF TGTGCCAGCAGCCGGGGTCAAGAGACCCAGTACTTC
16 TRBJ2-5 TRBV18 - - CASSPFTPSRGETQYF TGTGCCAGCTCACCCTTCACCCCGAGTAGGGGAGAGACCCAGTACTTC
14 TRBJ2-5 TRBV19 - TRBD2 CASSIGVGGLTQYF TGTGCCAGTAGTATTGGGGTCGGGGGGTTGACCCAGTACTTC
16 TRBJ2-3 TRBV19 - - CASSIGLEPSTDTQYF TGTGCCAGTAGTATAGGGCTCGAACCAAGCACAGATACGCAGTATTTT
16 TRBJ2-7 TRBV6-5 - - CASSYAGDNRYYEQYF TGTGCCAGCAGTTACGCGGGCGATAACAGATACTACGAGCAGTACTTC
14 TRBJ2-1 TRBV6-1 - - CASSEWRRANEQFF TGTGCCAGCAGTGAATGGCGGAGAGCAAATGAGCAGTTCTTC
11 TRBJ1-2 TRBV11-1 few - CASSFGQTTHF TGTGCCAGCAGCTTCGGCCAGACAACCCACTTC